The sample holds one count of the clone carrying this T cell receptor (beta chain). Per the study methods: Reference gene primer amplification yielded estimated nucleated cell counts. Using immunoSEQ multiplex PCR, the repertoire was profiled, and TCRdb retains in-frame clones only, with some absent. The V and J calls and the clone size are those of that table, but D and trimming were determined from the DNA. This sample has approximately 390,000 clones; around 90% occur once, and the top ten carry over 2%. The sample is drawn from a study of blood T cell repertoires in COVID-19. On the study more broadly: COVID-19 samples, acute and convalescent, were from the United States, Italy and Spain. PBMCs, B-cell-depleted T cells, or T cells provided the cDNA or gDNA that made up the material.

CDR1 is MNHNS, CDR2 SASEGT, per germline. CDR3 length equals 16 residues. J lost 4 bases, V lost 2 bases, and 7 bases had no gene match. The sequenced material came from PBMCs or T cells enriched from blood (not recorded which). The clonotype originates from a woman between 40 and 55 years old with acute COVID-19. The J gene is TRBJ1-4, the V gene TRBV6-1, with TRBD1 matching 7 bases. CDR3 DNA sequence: TGTGCCAGCAGTGAAACGGGGGACAGATATAATGAAAAACTGTTTTTT. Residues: CASSETGDRYNEKLFF.